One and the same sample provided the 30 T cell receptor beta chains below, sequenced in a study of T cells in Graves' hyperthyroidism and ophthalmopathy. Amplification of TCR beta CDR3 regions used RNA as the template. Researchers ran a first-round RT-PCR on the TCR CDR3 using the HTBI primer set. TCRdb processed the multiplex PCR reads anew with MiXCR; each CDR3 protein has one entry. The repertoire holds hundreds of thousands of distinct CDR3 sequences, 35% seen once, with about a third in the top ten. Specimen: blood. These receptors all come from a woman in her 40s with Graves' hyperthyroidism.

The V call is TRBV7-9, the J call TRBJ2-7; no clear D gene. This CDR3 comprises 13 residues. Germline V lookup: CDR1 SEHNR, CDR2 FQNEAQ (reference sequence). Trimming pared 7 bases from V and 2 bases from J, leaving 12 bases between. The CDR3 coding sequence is TGTGCCAGCACCGTAGGAGATGCCTACGAGCAGTACTTC. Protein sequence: CASTVGDAYEQYF.

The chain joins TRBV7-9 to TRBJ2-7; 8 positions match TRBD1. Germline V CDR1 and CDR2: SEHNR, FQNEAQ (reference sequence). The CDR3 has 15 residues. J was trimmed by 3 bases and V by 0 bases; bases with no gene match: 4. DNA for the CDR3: TGTGCCAGCAGCTTAGCGGGGGACAGGAACTACGAGCAGTACTTC. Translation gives CASSLAGDRNYEQYF.

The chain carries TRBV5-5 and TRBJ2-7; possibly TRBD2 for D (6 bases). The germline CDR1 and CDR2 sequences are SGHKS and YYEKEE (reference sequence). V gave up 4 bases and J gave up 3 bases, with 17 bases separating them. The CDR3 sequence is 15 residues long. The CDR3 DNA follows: TGTGCCAGCAGCACCGGATGGGGGGAAGGCTACGAGCAGTACTTC. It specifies CASSTGWGEGYEQYF.

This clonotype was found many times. The CDR3 protein is CSVFRGSQNTEAFF. In DNA, the CDR3 is TGCAGCGTTTTCCGGGGCTCCCAAAACACTGAAGCTTTCTTT. The genes are TRBV29-1 and TRBJ1-1, with D possibly being TRBD1 (5 bases). The V and J ends lost 5 bases and 2 bases respectively, with 15 bases between them. CDR3 length equals 14 residues. Germline loops: CDR1 SQVTM, CDR2 ANQGSEA.

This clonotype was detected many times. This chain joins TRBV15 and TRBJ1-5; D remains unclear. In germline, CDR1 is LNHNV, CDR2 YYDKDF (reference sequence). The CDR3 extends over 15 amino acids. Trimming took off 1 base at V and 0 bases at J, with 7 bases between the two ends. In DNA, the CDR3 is TGTGCCACCAGCAGAGGAGGGAATAGCAATCAGCCCCAGCATTTT. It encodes CATSRGGNSNQPQHF.

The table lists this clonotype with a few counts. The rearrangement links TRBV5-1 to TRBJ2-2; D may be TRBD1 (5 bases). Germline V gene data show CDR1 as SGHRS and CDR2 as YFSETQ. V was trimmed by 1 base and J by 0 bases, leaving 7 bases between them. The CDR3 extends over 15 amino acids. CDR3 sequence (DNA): TGCGCCAGCAGCTTGCAGGGATCGAACACCGGGGAGCTGTTTTTT. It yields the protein CASSLQGSNTGELFF. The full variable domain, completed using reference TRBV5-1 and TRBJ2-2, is KAGVTQTPRYLIKTRGQQVTLSCSPISGHRSVSWYQQTPGQGLQFLFEYFSETQRNKGNFPGRFSGRQFSNSRSEMNVSTLELGDSALYLCASSLQGSNTGELFFGEGSRLTVL.

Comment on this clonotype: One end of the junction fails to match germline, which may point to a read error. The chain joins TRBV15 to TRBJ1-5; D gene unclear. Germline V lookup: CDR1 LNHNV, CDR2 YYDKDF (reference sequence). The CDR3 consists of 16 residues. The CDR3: CATSRDTGLRNRPQHF. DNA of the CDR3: TGTGCCACCAGCAGAGATACGGGGTTGAGAAATCGGCCCCAGCATTTT. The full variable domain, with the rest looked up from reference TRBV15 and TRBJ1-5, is DAMVIQNPRYQVTQFGKPVTLSCSQTLNHNVMYWYQQKSSQAPKLLFHYYDKDFNNEADTPDNFQSRRPNTSFCFLDIRSPGLGDTAMYLCATSRDTGLRNRPQHFGDGTRLSIL.

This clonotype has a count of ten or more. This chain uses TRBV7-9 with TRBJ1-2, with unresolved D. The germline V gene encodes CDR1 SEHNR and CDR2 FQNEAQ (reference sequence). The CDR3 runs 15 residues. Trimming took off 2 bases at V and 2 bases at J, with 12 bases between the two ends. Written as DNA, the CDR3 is TGTGCCAGCAGCTTATATTTCGGGGAGAACTATGGCTACACCTTC. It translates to CASSLYFGENYGYTF.

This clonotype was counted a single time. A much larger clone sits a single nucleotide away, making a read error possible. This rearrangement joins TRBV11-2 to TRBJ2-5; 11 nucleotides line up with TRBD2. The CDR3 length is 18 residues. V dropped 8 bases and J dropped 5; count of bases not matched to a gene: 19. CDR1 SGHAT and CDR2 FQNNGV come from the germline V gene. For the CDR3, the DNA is TGTGCCAGCGGCCTCCTCCCCATTACTAGCGGGAGTTTGGAGACCCAGTACTTC. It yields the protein CASGLLPITSGSLETQYF.

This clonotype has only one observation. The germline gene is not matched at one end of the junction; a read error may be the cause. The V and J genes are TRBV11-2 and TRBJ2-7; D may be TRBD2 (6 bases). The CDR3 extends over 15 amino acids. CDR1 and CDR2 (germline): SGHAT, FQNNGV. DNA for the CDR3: TGTGCCAGCAGCTTAGGGGGGGACGGAGCCTACGAGCAGCACTTC. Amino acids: CASSLGGDGAYEQHF.

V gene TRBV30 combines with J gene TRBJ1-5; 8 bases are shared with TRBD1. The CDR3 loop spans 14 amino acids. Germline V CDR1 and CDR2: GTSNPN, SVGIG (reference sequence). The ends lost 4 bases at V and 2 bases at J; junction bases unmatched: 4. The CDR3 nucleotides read TGTGCCTGGACGCAGGGGGCTGGCAATCAGCCCCAGCATTTT. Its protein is CAWTQGAGNQPQHF.

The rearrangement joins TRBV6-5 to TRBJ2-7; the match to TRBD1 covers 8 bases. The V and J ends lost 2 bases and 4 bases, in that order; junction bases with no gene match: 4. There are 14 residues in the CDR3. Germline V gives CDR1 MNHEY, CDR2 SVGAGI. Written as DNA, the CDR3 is TGTGCCAGCAGTTACCCAGGGGGCTATTACGAGCAGTACTTC. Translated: CASSYPGGYYEQYF.

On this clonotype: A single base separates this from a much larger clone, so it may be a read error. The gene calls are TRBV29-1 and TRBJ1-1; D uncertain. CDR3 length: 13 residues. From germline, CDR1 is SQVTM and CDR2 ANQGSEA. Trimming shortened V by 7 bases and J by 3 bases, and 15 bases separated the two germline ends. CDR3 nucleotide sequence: TGCAGCGCAATTACGAGCCACGACACTGAAGCTTTCTTT. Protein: CSAITSHDTEAFF. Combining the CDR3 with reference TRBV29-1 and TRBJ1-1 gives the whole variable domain SAVISQKPSRDICQRGTSLTIQCQVDSQVTMMFWYRQQPGQSLTLIATANQGSEATYESGFVIDKFPISRPNLTFSTLTVSNMSPEDSSIYLCSAITSHDTEAFFGQGTRLTVV.

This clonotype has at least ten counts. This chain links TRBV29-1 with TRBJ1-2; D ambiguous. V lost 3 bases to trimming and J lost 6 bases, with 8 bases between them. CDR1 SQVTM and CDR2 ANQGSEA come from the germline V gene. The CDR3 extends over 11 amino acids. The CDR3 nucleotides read TGCAGCGTTGACGACGGGGATGGCTACACCTTC. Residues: CSVDDGDGYTF. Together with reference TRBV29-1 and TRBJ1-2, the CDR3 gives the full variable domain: SAVISQKPSRDICQRGTSLTIQCQVDSQVTMMFWYRQQPGQSLTLIATANQGSEATYESGFVIDKFPISRPNLTFSTLTVSNMSPEDSSIYLCSVDDGDGYTFGSGTRLTVV.

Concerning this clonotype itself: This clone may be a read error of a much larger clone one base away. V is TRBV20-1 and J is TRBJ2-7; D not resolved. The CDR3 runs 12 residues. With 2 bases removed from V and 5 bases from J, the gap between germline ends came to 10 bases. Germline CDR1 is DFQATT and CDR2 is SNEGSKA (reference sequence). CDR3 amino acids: CSARRTGHEQYF. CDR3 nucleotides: TGCAGTGCTAGACGTACTGGTCACGAGCAGTACTTC.

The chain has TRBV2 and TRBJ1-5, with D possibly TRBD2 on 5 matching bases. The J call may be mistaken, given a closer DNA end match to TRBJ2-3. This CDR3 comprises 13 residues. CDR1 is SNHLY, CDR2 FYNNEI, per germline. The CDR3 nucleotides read TGTGCCAGCAGGAGGACTTTGGCAGATACGCAGTATTTT. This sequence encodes CASRRTLADTQYF.

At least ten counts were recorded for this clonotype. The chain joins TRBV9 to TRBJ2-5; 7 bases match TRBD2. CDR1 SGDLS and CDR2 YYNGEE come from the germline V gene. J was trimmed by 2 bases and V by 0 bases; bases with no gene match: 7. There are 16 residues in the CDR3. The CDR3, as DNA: TGTGCCAGCAGCGTAGGGGGCGGGAGCTTTCAAGAGACCCAGTACTTC. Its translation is CASSVGGGSFQETQYF.

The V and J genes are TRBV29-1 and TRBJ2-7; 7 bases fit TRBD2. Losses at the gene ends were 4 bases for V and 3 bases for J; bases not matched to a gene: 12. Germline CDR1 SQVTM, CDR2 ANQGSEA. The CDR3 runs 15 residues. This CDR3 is CSVVGPAGTRYEQYF. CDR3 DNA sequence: TGCAGCGTTGTAGGGCCAGCGGGGACCCGCTACGAGCAGTACTTC.

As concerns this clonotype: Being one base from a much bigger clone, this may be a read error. For the CDR3, the DNA is TGTGCCACCGGTGATTCTAGCAGGGTTACTGAAGCTTTCTTT. Translating gives CATGDSSRVTEAFF. The chain joins TRBV24-1 to TRBJ1-1; D may be TRBD1 (5 bases). Germline V gene lookup returns CDR1 KGHDR and CDR2 SFDVKD. This CDR3 is built from 14 residues.

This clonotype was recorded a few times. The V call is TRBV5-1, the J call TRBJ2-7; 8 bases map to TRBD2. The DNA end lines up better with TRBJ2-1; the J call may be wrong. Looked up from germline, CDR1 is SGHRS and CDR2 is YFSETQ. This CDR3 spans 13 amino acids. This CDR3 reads CASSLRGGGEQFF. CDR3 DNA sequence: TGCGCCAGCAGCTTGCGGGGGGGGGGTGAGCAGTTCTTC.

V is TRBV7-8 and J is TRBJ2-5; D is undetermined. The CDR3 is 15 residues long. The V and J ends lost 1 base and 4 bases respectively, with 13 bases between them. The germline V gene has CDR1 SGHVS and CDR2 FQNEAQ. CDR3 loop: CASSLDYGLGETQYF. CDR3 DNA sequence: TGTGCCAGCAGCTTAGACTATGGTTTAGGAGAGACCCAGTACTTC.

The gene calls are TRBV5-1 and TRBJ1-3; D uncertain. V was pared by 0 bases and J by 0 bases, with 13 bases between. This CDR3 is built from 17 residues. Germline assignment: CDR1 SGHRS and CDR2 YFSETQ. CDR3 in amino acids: CASSLERPGSSGNTIYF. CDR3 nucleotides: TGCGCCAGCAGCTTGGAGCGGCCCGGGAGCTCTGGAAACACCATATATTTT.

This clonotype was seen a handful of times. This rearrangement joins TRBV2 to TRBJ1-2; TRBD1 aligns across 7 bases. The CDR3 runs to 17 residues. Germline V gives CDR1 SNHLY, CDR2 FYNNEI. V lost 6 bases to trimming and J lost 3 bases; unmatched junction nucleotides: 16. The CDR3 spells CASSQDSLRGRDYGYTF. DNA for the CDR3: TGTGCCAGCAGCCAAGATAGTCTAAGGGGGCGCGACTATGGCTACACCTTC.

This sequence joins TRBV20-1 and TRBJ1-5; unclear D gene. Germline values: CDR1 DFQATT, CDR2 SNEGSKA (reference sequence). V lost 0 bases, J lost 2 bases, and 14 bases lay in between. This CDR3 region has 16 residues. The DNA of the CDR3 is TGCAGTGCTAGAGAGGGAGGAGTATTTCGCAATCAGCCCCAGCATTTT. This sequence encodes CSAREGGVFRNQPQHF.

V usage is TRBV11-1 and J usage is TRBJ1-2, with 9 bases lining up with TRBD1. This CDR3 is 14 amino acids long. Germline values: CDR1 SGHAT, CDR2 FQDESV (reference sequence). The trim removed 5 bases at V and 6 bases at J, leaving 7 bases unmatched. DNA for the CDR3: TGTGCCAGCAGCAAGGGACAGGGTGAGAATGGCTACACCTTC. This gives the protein CASSKGQGENGYTF.

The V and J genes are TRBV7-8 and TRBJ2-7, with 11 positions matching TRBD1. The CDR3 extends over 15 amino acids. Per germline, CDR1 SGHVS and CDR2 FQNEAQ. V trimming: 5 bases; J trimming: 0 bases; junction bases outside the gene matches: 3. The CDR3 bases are TGTGCCAGCAGCCGGACAGGGGGCGCCTCCTACGAGCAGTACTTC. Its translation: CASSRTGGASYEQYF. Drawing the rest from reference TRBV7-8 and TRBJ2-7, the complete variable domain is GAGVSQSPRYKVAKRGQDVALRCDPISGHVSLFWYQQALGQGPEFLTYFQNEAQLDKSGLPSDRFFAERPEGSVSTLKIQRTQQEDSAVYLCASSRTGGASYEQYFGPGTRLTVT.

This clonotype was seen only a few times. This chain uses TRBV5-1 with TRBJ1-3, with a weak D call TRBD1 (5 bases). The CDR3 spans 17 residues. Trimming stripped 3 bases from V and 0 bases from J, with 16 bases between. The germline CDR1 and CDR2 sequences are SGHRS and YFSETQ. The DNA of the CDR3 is TGCGCCAGCAGCTCCAGGGAAGCAGGGATCTCTGGAAACACCATATATTTT. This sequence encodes CASSSREAGISGNTIYF. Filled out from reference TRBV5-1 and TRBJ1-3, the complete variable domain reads KAGVTQTPRYLIKTRGQQVTLSCSPISGHRSVSWYQQTPGQGLQFLFEYFSETQRNKGNFPGRFSGRQFSNSRSEMNVSTLELGDSALYLCASSSREAGISGNTIYFGEGSWLTVV.

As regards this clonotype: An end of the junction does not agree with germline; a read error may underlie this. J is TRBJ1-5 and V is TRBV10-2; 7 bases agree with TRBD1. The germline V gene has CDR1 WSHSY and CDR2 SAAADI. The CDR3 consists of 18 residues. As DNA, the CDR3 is TGTGCCAGCAGGTCCCCGGGACTAGGAGGCCAAGGGGGCCAGCCCCAGCATTTT. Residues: CASRSPGLGGQGGQPQHF.

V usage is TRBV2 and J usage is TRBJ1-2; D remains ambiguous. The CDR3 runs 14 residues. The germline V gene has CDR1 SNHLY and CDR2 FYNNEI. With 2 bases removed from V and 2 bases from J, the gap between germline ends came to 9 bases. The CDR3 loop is CASSEPGINYGYTF. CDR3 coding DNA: TGTGCCAGCAGTGAACCAGGAATCAACTATGGCTACACCTTC.

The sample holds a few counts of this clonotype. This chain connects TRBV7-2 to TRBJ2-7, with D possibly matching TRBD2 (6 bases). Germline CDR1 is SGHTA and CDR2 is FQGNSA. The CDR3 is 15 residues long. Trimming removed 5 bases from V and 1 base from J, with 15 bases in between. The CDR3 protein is CASSPQRVKSYEQYF. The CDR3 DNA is TGTGCCAGCAGCCCCCAGCGGGTGAAGTCCTACGAGCAGTACTTC.